Listed below are T cell receptor beta chains from one sample, sequenced in a study of T cell responses to AZD1222 COVID-19 vaccine. Clones were sequenced by immunoSEQ multiplex PCR, and TCRdb holds only the in-frame ones, with some missing. The sample lists under 60,000 clones; 75% to 90% were seen once. Material: peripheral blood, obtained 28 days after the second AZD1222 dose. The receptors were sampled from an adult who received the AZD1222 COVID-19 vaccine. The CDR3 runs from the conserved cysteine through the conserved F or W. A D gene is named only where the DNA matches it firmly. Expanded clones get a size class; other rows say once, few or many, or leave the size out.

d_call: NA; v_call: TRBV6-5; clone_size: NA; j_call: TRBJ2-3; cdr3_nt: TGTGCCAGCAGTTACGGTCCCTTCACAGATACGCAGTATTTT; cdr3_aa: CASSYGPFTDTQYF
d_call: NA; v_call: TRBV5-8; clone_size: once; j_call: TRBJ2-7; cdr3_nt: TGTGCCAGCAGCTTGGATAGTGGGTGGGAGCAGTACTTC; cdr3_aa: CASSLDSGWEQYF
d_call: NA; v_call: TRBV5-1; clone_size: NA; j_call: TRBJ1-1; cdr3_nt: TGCGCCAGCAGCTACGACGGCAGAGGGAACACTGAAGCTTTCTTT; cdr3_aa: CASSYDGRGNTEAFF
d_call: NA; v_call: TRBV5-6; clone_size: NA; j_call: TRBJ1-4; cdr3_nt: TGTGCCAGCAGCTTGGGGGGAGTAGCAACTAATGAAAAACTGTTTTTT; cdr3_aa: CASSLGGVATNEKLFF
d_call: TRBD1; v_call: TRBV9; clone_size: NA; j_call: TRBJ2-4; cdr3_nt: TGTGCCAGCAGCGCCGGGACAGAATCCAAAAACATTCAGTACTTC; cdr3_aa: CASSAGTESKNIQYF
d_call: NA; v_call: TRBV6-5; clone_size: NA; j_call: TRBJ2-7; cdr3_nt: TGTGCCAGCAGTTACTCGGGAGATCACTACGAGCAGTACTTC; cdr3_aa: CASSYSGDHYEQYF
d_call: TRBD1; v_call: TRBV7-9; clone_size: NA; j_call: TRBJ1-4; cdr3_nt: TGTGCCAGCAGCGCGACAGGGGAAGAGGGTGAAAAACTGTTTTTT; cdr3_aa: CASSATGEEGEKLFF
d_call: NA; v_call: TRBV19; clone_size: NA; j_call: TRBJ2-7; cdr3_nt: TGTGCCAGTAGCCCTTTGTGGGGTGTCGGCGAGCAGTACTTC; cdr3_aa: CASSPLWGVGEQYF
d_call: TRBD2; v_call: TRBV6-4; clone_size: NA; j_call: TRBJ2-1; cdr3_nt: TGTGCCAGCAGTGACTCTGCGGGGGGGGCGAGCAATGAGCAGTTCTTC; cdr3_aa: CASSDSAGGASNEQFF
d_call: TRBD2; v_call: TRBV5-1; clone_size: NA; j_call: TRBJ2-1; cdr3_nt: TGCGCCAGCAGCTTGGGACTAGCGGGGGGCCCCTTGTTCTTC; cdr3_aa: CASSLGLAGGPLFF
d_call: NA; v_call: TRBV7-8; clone_size: once; j_call: TRBJ1-1; cdr3_nt: TGTGCCAGCAGACAAGGGCTCCTCAAAGGCGATAGGACTGAAGCTTTCTTT; cdr3_aa: CASRQGLLKGDRTEAFF
d_call: NA; v_call: TRBV3-1/TRBV3-2; clone_size: once; j_call: TRBJ2-1; cdr3_nt: TGTGCCAGCAGCCAAGCGGGTAATGAGCAGTTCTTC; cdr3_aa: CASSQAGNEQFF
d_call: TRBD2; v_call: TRBV11-2; clone_size: NA; j_call: TRBJ2-3; cdr3_nt: TGTGCCAGCAGCTTAAGTGGCGGGACTAGCGGGAGCGGGGATACGCAGTATTTT; cdr3_aa: CASSLSGGTSGSGDTQYF
d_call: TRBD2; v_call: TRBV4-1; clone_size: NA; j_call: TRBJ2-5; cdr3_nt: TGCGCCAGCAGCCAAGAAGGTGGGACTAGCGGGAGACGGGAGACCCAGTACTTC; cdr3_aa: CASSQEGGTSGRRETQYF
d_call: NA; v_call: TRBV10-3; clone_size: NA; j_call: TRBJ1-6; cdr3_nt: TGTGCCACACACCCACGAATTAATTCACCCCTCCACTTT; cdr3_aa: CATHPRINSPLHF
d_call: TRBD2; v_call: TRBV19; clone_size: NA; j_call: TRBJ2-1; cdr3_nt: TGTGCCAGTACCCCCCTAGCGGGGGACGCAAATGAGCAGTTCTTC; cdr3_aa: CASTPLAGDANEQFF
d_call: NA; v_call: TRBV2; clone_size: once; j_call: TRBJ1-3; cdr3_nt: TGTGCCAGCAGTGTAAAACGGAACTCTGGAAACACCATATATTTT; cdr3_aa: CASSVKRNSGNTIYF
d_call: NA; v_call: TRBV9; clone_size: NA; j_call: TRBJ1-2; cdr3_nt: TGTGCCAGCAGCGGGGACAATATTAACTATGGCTACACCTTC; cdr3_aa: CASSGDNINYGYTF
d_call: NA; v_call: TRBV7-9; clone_size: NA; j_call: TRBJ1-4; cdr3_nt: TGTGCCAGCAGGGCCGGTGAAGGCGAAAAACTGTTTTTT; cdr3_aa: CASRAGEGEKLFF
d_call: NA; v_call: TRBV2; clone_size: NA; j_call: TRBJ2-1; cdr3_nt: TGTGCCAGCCGGTGGGGAACCTACAATGAGCAGTTCTTC; cdr3_aa: CASRWGTYNEQFF
d_call: TRBD1; v_call: TRBV6-4; clone_size: NA; j_call: TRBJ1-1; cdr3_nt: TGTGCCAGCAGTGTTACAGGGGGCATCACTGAAGCTTTCTTT; cdr3_aa: CASSVTGGITEAFF
d_call: TRBD2; v_call: TRBV5-5; clone_size: NA; j_call: TRBJ2-1; cdr3_nt: TGTGCCAGCAGCTTGGCTCTAGCGGGAGGGTTGGATGAGCAGTTCTTC; cdr3_aa: CASSLALAGGLDEQFF
d_call: NA; v_call: TRBV27; clone_size: NA; j_call: TRBJ1-2; cdr3_nt: TGTGCCAGCAGCCTTGGCTGGGGGCCTGACTATGGCTACACCTTC; cdr3_aa: CASSLGWGPDYGYTF
d_call: NA; v_call: TRBV27; clone_size: NA; j_call: TRBJ1-2; cdr3_nt: TGTGCCAGCAGTACGCCTCGCAGGTTAGCTAACTATGGCTACACCTTC; cdr3_aa: CASSTPRRLANYGYTF
d_call: TRBD1; v_call: TRBV5-1; clone_size: few; j_call: TRBJ2-2; cdr3_nt: TGCGCCAGCAGTTACGACAGGGGGCAAAGCACCGGGGAGCTGTTTTTT; cdr3_aa: CASSYDRGQSTGELFF
d_call: NA; v_call: TRBV29-1; clone_size: NA; j_call: TRBJ1-1; cdr3_nt: TGCAGCGACGCCCATAGGGGAATCGCTGAAGCTTTCTTT; cdr3_aa: CSDAHRGIAEAFF
d_call: TRBD2; v_call: TRBV7-2; clone_size: NA; j_call: TRBJ2-1; cdr3_nt: TGTGCCAGCAGCCGCGGACTAGCGGAGGGTTCTCGGCAGTTCTTC; cdr3_aa: CASSRGLAEGSRQFF
d_call: NA; v_call: TRBV9; clone_size: NA; j_call: TRBJ1-3; cdr3_nt: TGTGCCAGCAGCGTAGCAGGGGTTCTAGCCGGAAACACCATATATTTT; cdr3_aa: CASSVAGVLAGNTIYF
d_call: NA; v_call: TRBV24-1; clone_size: NA; j_call: TRBJ1-1; cdr3_nt: TGTGCCACCATCCAATTTGGACAGAACACTGAAGCTTTCTTT; cdr3_aa: CATIQFGQNTEAFF
d_call: NA; v_call: TRBV29-1; clone_size: NA; j_call: TRBJ2-1; cdr3_nt: TGCAGCGTTGTATGGGCGACCGTTCGGCAGTTCTTC; cdr3_aa: CSVVWATVRQFF
d_call: TRBD2; v_call: TRBV10-3; clone_size: NA; j_call: TRBJ2-7; cdr3_nt: TGTGCCATCAGTGACAGTTACAGCGGGAGGGCCTACGAGCAGTACTTC; cdr3_aa: CAISDSYSGRAYEQYF
d_call: NA; v_call: TRBV5-6; clone_size: NA; j_call: TRBJ1-6; cdr3_nt: TGTGCCAGCAGCCCCGGACATCCTTCACCCCTCCACTTT; cdr3_aa: CASSPGHPSPLHF